The sequence of this TCR beta chain was determined in a study of T cells after yellow fever vaccination. Study-wide background: SMART-Seq v4 Ultra Low Input prepared the low-cell-number fractions. Study results and caveats: Abundant contaminating clonotypes from the bulk population could appear in FACS-sorted repertoires. Clones from primary vaccination mostly reappeared after the booster (96% CD4, approximately 91% CD8).

V lost 1 base and J lost 5; bases outside the gene matches: 8. CDR1 is LGHNA and CDR2 is YSLEER in the germline V gene. This CDR3 has 16 residues. They built TCR cDNA with 5'RACE template switching, a step that put in a universal primer site and UMIs. One entry per CDR3 protein, called by TCRdb with MiXCR from the 5' RACE reads. The sample includes approximately 330,000 distinct CDR3 sequences, approximately 4% of them seen just once. This clonotype has only a few counts. Its matching antigen is unknown. This TCR derives from a man younger than 35 who received the YFV17D yellow fever vaccine. The chain uses TRBV4-3 and TRBJ2-5, with 9 bases that match TRBD2. Sequenced material: PBMCs, taken 5 days after the yellow fever booster vaccination. The CDR3 DNA follows: TGCGCCAGCAGCCAAGGGCTAGCGGGGACCAGGGAGACCCAGTACTTC. Protein: CASSQGLAGTRETQYF.